This T cell receptor beta chain was retrieved from a study of blood T cell repertoires in COVID-19. The protocol was immunoSEQ multiplex PCR, while the TCRdb copy is restricted to in-frame clones and leaves out a portion. In the table there are about 69,000 clones, about 85% of which are singletons. The junction had 3 bases not matched to a gene; V was cut back by 3 bases and J by 5 bases. CDR1 is KGHDR, CDR2 SFDVKD, per germline. The CDR3 length is 15 residues. The J gene is TRBJ2-1, the V gene TRBV24-1; TRBD2 matches 10 bases. This clonotype was obtained from an older man with acute or convalescent COVID-19. The sequencing input was peripheral blood. As DNA, the CDR3 is TGTGCCACCAGTGATACTAGCGGGACCCACAATGAGCAGTTCTTC. As protein: CATSDTSGTHNEQFF.